Below, 13 T cell receptor beta chains from the same sample are listed, as sequenced in a study of shared T cell receptors in the human thymus. The data were produced by immunoSEQ multiplex PCR, yet TCRdb's version contains in-frame clones alone and is incomplete. The data hold almost 550,000 clones, with 78% observed a single time. This sample also appeared in a second study, on human thymus T cells.

Sequenced input: thymocytes. The receptor set was obtained from a boy under three years old with a congenital heart defect.

The chain joins TRBV30 to TRBJ2-7; TRBD2 matches at 10 bases. Trimming took 5 bases from V and 0 from J; bases not matched to a gene: 7. CDR1 is GTSNPN and CDR2 is SVGIG in the germline V gene (reference sequence). The CDR3 has 15 amino acids. The CDR3 sequence is CAWGVTSGDSYEQYF. The CDR3 nucleotides are TGTGCCTGGGGCGTAACTAGCGGGGACTCCTACGAGCAGTACTTC.

The chain combines TRBV4-3 with TRBJ1-2; the match to TRBD1 covers 7 bases. Looked up from germline, CDR1 is LGHNA and CDR2 is YSLEER. The CDR3 loop spans 15 amino acids. V was pared by 3 bases and J by 0 bases, with 4 bases of the junction left unmatched. CDR3 sequence reads: CASSHHRGPNYGYTF. CDR3 coding DNA: TGCGCCAGCAGCCACCACAGGGGCCCTAACTATGGCTACACCTTC.

In its sample, this clone was seen a few times. The rearrangement uses TRBV18 and TRBJ2-1; 11 bases are shared with TRBD1. With 3 bases clipped from V and 12 bases from J, the junction kept 4 bases outside the gene matches. Germline CDR1 KGHSH, CDR2 LQKENI. The CDR3 totals 13 residues. Written as DNA, the CDR3 is TGTGCCAGCTCACCGGACAGGGGGCGGAGGCAGTTCTTC. It yields the protein CASSPDRGRRQFF.

The rearrangement links TRBV27 to TRBJ1-1; 11 bases match TRBD1. J gave up 6 bases and V 2 bases, and 8 bases lay outside the gene matches. Germline loops: CDR1 MNHEY, CDR2 SMNVEV (reference sequence). The CDR3 totals 16 residues. The DNA of the CDR3 is TGTGCCAGCAGTTTAAGGGACAGGGGGAAGGTGGCTGAAGCTTTCTTT. Protein product: CASSLRDRGKVAEAFF.

V and J are TRBV6-4 and TRBJ2-3; D perhaps matches TRBD2 (5 bases). The CDR3 consists of 15 residues. The V gene's germline CDR1 is MRHNA and CDR2 SNTAGT. The V and J ends lost 2 bases and 2 bases respectively, with 11 bases between them. The CDR3, as DNA: TGTGCCAGCAGTGACCGGGGAAGGGCCACAGATACGCAGTATTTT. Translated: CASSDRGRATDTQYF.

The rearrangement joins TRBV11-2 to TRBJ1-2; 8 bases agree with TRBD1. The CDR3 is 16 amino acids. In germline, CDR1 is SGHAT, CDR2 FQNNGV. J gave up 3 bases and V 5 bases, and 11 bases lay outside the gene matches. The CDR3 sequence is CASSLRTGPRDYGYTF. CDR3 coding DNA: TGTGCCAGCAGCCTCCGGACAGGGCCGAGAGACTATGGCTACACCTTC.

The genes are TRBV5-4 and TRBJ2-7, with a tentative D call TRBD2 (6 bases). The V gene lost 4 bases and the J gene lost 4 bases, with 18 bases spanning the gap. Germline values: CDR1 SGHNT, CDR2 YYREEE (reference sequence). The CDR3 runs 15 residues. The CDR3 DNA reads TGTGCCAGCAGCACGTGGGGGGACGGCATATACGAGCAGTACTTC. Translated: CASSTWGDGIYEQYF. Variable domain in full (rest from reference TRBV5-4 and TRBJ2-7): ETGVTQSPTHLIKTRGQQVTLRCSSQSGHNTVSWYQQALGQGPQFIFQYYREEENGRGNFPPRFSGLQFPNYSSELNVNALELDDSALYLCASSTWGDGIYEQYFGPGTRLTVT.

This chain uses TRBV6-4 with TRBJ1-1, with a possible D match to TRBD1 (6 bases). This CDR3 is built from 14 residues. CDR1 is MRHNA and CDR2 is SNTAGT in the germline V gene. The germline V and J ends were trimmed by 7 bases and 6 bases, with 18 bases remaining between them. The CDR3 DNA is TGTGCCAGCAAGGCTTTACAGGGAGACTCTGAAGCTTTCTTT. Translated: CASKALQGDSEAFF.

J is TRBJ2-3 and V is TRBV5-4; 11 bases agree with TRBD1. This CDR3 comprises 13 residues. Per the germline V gene, CDR1 is SGHNT and CDR2 is YYREEE (reference sequence). The J segment lost 4 bases and the V segment lost 7 bases, leaving 2 bases of the junction unmatched. The CDR3 is CASGTGGADTQYF. The CDR3 nucleotides are TGTGCCAGCGGGACAGGGGGGGCAGATACGCAGTATTTT. The full variable domain, completed using reference TRBV5-4 and TRBJ2-3, is ETGVTQSPTHLIKTRGQQVTLRCSSQSGHNTVSWYQQALGQGPQFIFQYYREEENGRGNFPPRFSGLQFPNYSSELNVNALELDDSALYLCASGTGGADTQYFGPGTRLTVL.

V gene TRBV19 combines with J gene TRBJ2-1; TRBD2 matches 14 bases. CDR3 size: 18 residues. With V trimmed by 7 bases and J by 1 base, 9 bases remained unmatched. Germline V lookup: CDR1 LNHDA, CDR2 SQIVND (reference sequence). The CDR3 sequence is CASNGTSGRNRSYNEQFF. In nucleotides, the CDR3 is TGTGCCAGTAACGGGACTAGCGGGAGAAATCGGTCCTACAATGAGCAGTTCTTC. The variable domain in full, with the rest retrieved from reference TRBV19 and TRBJ2-1, is DGGITQSPKYLFRKEGQNVTLSCEQNLNHDAMYWYRQDPGQGLRLIYYSQIVNDFQKGDIAEGYSVSREKKESFPLTVTSAQKNPTAFYLCASNGTSGRNRSYNEQFFGPGTRLTVL.

V gene TRBV14 combines with J gene TRBJ2-3; 7 bases match TRBD2. Germline CDR1 SGHDN, CDR2 FVKESK. Trimming removed 0 bases from V and 4 bases from J; junction bases left unmatched: 10. The CDR3 totals 17 residues. The CDR3 nucleotides read TGTGCCAGCAGCCAAGAAGGGGCGGGAGAAAGCCCAGATACGCAGTATTTT. Translated: CASSQEGAGESPDTQYF. Supplemented by reference TRBV14 and TRBJ2-3, the full variable domain reads EAGVTQFPSHSVIEKGQTVTLRCDPISGHDNLYWYRRVMGKEIKFLLHFVKESKQDESGMPNNRFLAERTGGTYSTLKVQPAELEDSGVYFCASSQEGAGESPDTQYFGPGTRLTVL.

This clone was counted a few times. The chain employs TRBV15 and TRBJ2-1; D uncertain. The CDR3 is made up of 15 amino acids. Germline values: CDR1 LNHNV, CDR2 YYDKDF (reference sequence). Trimming cost V 1 base and J 5 bases, with 12 bases left between them. The CDR3 is CATSRGLAADNEQFF. In DNA, the CDR3 is TGTGCCACCAGCAGAGGATTGGCTGCCGACAATGAGCAGTTCTTC.

The rearrangement joins TRBV10-3 to TRBJ1-2, with TRBD1 matching 8 bases. The J segment lost 0 bases and the V segment lost 6 bases, leaving 6 bases of the junction unmatched. This CDR3 spans 15 amino acids. From germline, CDR1 is ENHRY and CDR2 SYGVKD. The CDR3 DNA reads TGTGCCATCAGGGCGACAGGGGTAGCTAACTATGGCTACACCTTC. This codes for CAIRATGVANYGYTF.